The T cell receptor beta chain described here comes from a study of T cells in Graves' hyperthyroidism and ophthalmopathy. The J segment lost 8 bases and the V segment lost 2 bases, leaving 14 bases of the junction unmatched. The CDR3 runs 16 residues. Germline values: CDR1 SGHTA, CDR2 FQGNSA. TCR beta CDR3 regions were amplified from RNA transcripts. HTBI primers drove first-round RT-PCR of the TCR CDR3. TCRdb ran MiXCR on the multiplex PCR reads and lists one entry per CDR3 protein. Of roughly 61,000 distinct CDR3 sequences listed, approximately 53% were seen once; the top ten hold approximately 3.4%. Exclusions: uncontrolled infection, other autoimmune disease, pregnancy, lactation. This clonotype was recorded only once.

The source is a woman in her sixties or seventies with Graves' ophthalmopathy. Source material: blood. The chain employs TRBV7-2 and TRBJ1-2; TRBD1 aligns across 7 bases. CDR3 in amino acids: CASSLSGGQGVHGYTF. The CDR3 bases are TGTGCCAGCAGCTTATCGGGGGGGCAGGGGGTTCACGGCTACACCTTC.